The 12 T cell receptor beta chains in this list originate from one sample, sequenced in a study of Graves' ophthalmopathy and Graves' hyperthyroidism. The TCR beta CDR3 regions underwent amplification from RNA transcripts. HTBI primers primed a first-round RT-PCR, and a second-round multiplex PCR followed. TCRdb independently ran MiXCR on the multiplex PCR reads; one entry per CDR3 protein. The sample has approximately 160,000 distinct CDR3 sequences, 39% seen once. Sequencing input: peripheral blood. These receptors were taken from a man aged 25 to 40 with Graves' ophthalmopathy.

The CDR3 DNA sequence: TGTGCCAGCAGTAGTTCAGTGTCCCAGCATTTT. This translates into CASSSSVSQHF. The chain joins TRBV6-1 to TRBJ1-5; D unresolved. The CDR3 has 11 amino acids. Germline CDR1 and CDR2: MNHNS and SASEGT. The V and J ends lost 5 bases and 11 bases respectively, with 10 bases between them.

In its sample, this clonotype was seen many times. This rearrangement joins TRBV14 to TRBJ2-5; no clear D gene. Trimming shortened V by 5 bases and J by 3 bases, and 10 bases separated the two germline ends. The CDR3 consists of 13 residues. Per germline, CDR1 SGHDN and CDR2 FVKESK. The CDR3 spells CASSYSLKETQYF. The CDR3 bases are TGTGCCAGCAGCTACAGCCTTAAAGAGACCCAGTACTTC.

The chain couples TRBV6-2 or TRBV6-3 to TRBJ2-7; 9 bases match TRBD1. With V trimmed by 1 base and J by 5 bases, 12 bases remained unmatched. CDR3 length: 17 residues. The germline V gene encodes CDR1 MNHEY and CDR2 SVGEGT. DNA for the CDR3: TGTGCCAGCAGTTACTTGGGACAGGGTACGAGGGCTCACGAGCAGTACTTC. Residues: CASSYLGQGTRAHEQYF.

This clonotype came up a few times. The rearrangement uses TRBV28 and TRBJ1-1; 12 bases agree with TRBD1. Germline CDR1 and CDR2: MDHEN and SYDVKM. The CDR3 has 15 residues. Losses at the gene ends were 11 bases for V and 5 bases for J; bases not matched to a gene: 12. The CDR3 sequence is CALRRDRGRWTEAFF. In nucleotides, the CDR3 is TGTGCCCTACGTAGGGACAGGGGGCGATGGACTGAAGCTTTCTTT.

The chain links TRBV7-6 to TRBJ2-2; 7 bases align to TRBD1. V lost 4 bases, J lost 0 bases, and 5 bases stayed unmatched. The CDR3 spans 16 residues. Germline values: CDR1 SGHVS, CDR2 FNYEAQ. CDR3 protein: CASSSRQGANTGELFF. The CDR3 DNA reads as TGTGCCAGCAGCTCACGACAGGGCGCGAACACCGGGGAGCTGTTTTTT.

In this sample, this clonotype turned up many times. The chain joins TRBV20-1 to TRBJ2-7; D is undetermined. The CDR3 contains 14 residues. Trimming left V 6 bases short and J 0 bases short, with 15 bases between. Per the germline V gene, CDR1 is DFQATT and CDR2 is SNEGSKA (reference sequence). This chain's CDR3 is CSARAPSGSYEQYF. CDR3 nucleotides: TGCAGTGCACGAGCTCCATCCGGCTCCTACGAGCAGTACTTC.

This clonotype was picked up many times. This chain connects TRBV6-1 to TRBJ1-1; D is uncertain. Trimming removed 0 bases at V and 0 bases at J, with 5 bases between. This CDR3 spans 14 amino acids. Germline assignment: CDR1 MNHNS and CDR2 SASEGT. The CDR3 DNA is TGTGCCAGCAGTGAAGCGGCCATGAACACTGAAGCTTTCTTT. It yields the protein CASSEAAMNTEAFF.

V and J are TRBV10-3 and TRBJ2-7, with D possibly being TRBD2 (5 bases). V was trimmed by 6 bases and J by 6 bases, leaving 15 bases between them. The germline V gene encodes CDR1 ENHRY and CDR2 SYGVKD. The CDR3 is 13 amino acids. The CDR3 DNA reads as TGTGCCATCAGAGGAGCGGAGGAGGCCGAGCAGTACTTC. It codes for CAIRGAEEAEQYF.

The chain links TRBV6-1 to TRBJ2-5, with 10 positions matching TRBD1. V shed 4 bases and J 4 bases; nucleotides not matched to a gene: 3. Germline V gene lookup returns CDR1 MNHNS and CDR2 SASEGT. CDR3 length equals 14 residues. The CDR3 loop is CASSGQGAGETQYF. CDR3 nucleotide sequence: TGTGCCAGCAGTGGACAGGGGGCAGGAGAGACCCAGTACTTC.

This chain connects TRBV6-2 or TRBV6-3 to TRBJ2-5; the match to TRBD1 covers 8 bases. Germline values: CDR1 MNHEY, CDR2 SVGEGT. Germline trimming cut 2 bases from V and 2 bases from J; bases unmatched to any gene: 13. The CDR3 is 18 amino acids. The CDR3 DNA reads as TGTGCCAGCAGTTACGACCTCAGGGGGCGACGATTTCAAGAGACCCAGTACTTC. Encoded protein: CASSYDLRGRRFQETQYF.

The chain carries TRBV27 and TRBJ2-7; 10 bases map to TRBD2. Germline CDR1 reads MNHEY; CDR2 reads SMNVEV (reference sequence). This CDR3 is built from 15 residues. Unmatched junction bases numbered 4, after V lost 5 bases and J lost 0 bases. CDR3 sequence: CASSPLAGHSYEQYF. The CDR3 coding sequence is TGTGCCAGCAGTCCACTAGCGGGACACTCCTACGAGCAGTACTTC.

The chain carries TRBV6-2 or TRBV6-3 and TRBJ1-2, with D unclear. Trimming removed 6 bases from V and 4 bases from J, with 12 bases in between. Germline CDR1 and CDR2: MNHEY and SVGEGT. The CDR3 runs 13 residues. CDR3 protein: CASSQRRSYGYTF. DNA of the CDR3: TGTGCCAGCAGCCAGAGACGGAGCTATGGCTACACCTTC.